The 9 T cell receptor beta chains reported below all come from one sample, sequenced in a study of control samples from healthy donors and cancer patients. Assay used: immunoSEQ multiplex PCR; TCRdb lists only in-frame clones, some missing. The repertoire has fewer than 85,000 clones, 90% to 95% of them found once; the top ten carry approximately 14%. The material sequenced was blood. These receptor sequences come from a man younger than 45 in good health.

This chain uses TRBV19 with TRBJ2-7; 9 bases fit TRBD1. The CDR3 is 13 residues long. Trimming cost V 6 bases and J 3 bases; bases outside gene matches: 3. From germline, CDR1 is LNHDA and CDR2 SQIVND (reference sequence). CDR3 region: CASRADRGYEQYF. The CDR3 region has the DNA TGTGCCAGTAGGGCGGACAGGGGCTACGAGCAGTACTTC.

The rearrangement joins TRBV2 to TRBJ1-5; 8 nucleotides line up with TRBD1. CDR1 and CDR2 (germline): SNHLY, FYNNEI. Trimming at V came to 7 bases and at J to 7 bases, leaving 6 bases not matched to a gene. The CDR3 has 13 amino acids. The CDR3 protein is CASTDREGQPQHF. The CDR3 region has the DNA TGTGCCAGCACGGACAGGGAGGGGCAGCCCCAGCATTTT. The full variable domain, in which reference TRBV2 and TRBJ1-5 provide the parts outside the CDR3, is EPEVTQTPSHQVTQMGQEVILRCVPISNHLYFYWYRQILGQKVEFLVSFYNNEISEKSEIFDDQFSVERPDGSNFTLKIRSTKLEDSAMYFCASTDREGQPQHFGDGTRLSIL.

The V call is TRBV27, the J call TRBJ1-1; a possible D gene is TRBD1 (5 bases). Trimming took 5 bases from V and 2 from J, leaving 15 bases between them. The CDR3 loop spans 15 amino acids. Germline assignment: CDR1 MNHEY and CDR2 SMNVEV (reference sequence). CDR3 region: CASSRTPGSNTEAFF. The CDR3 DNA follows: TGTGCCAGCAGTCGTACTCCAGGGAGTAACACTGAAGCTTTCTTT.

The chain uses TRBV18 and TRBJ2-7; weak D call: TRBD1 (5 bases). Trimming removed 3 bases from V and 3 bases from J, with 9 bases in between. Germline V lookup: CDR1 KGHSH, CDR2 LQKENI. The CDR3 totals 13 residues. The CDR3 protein is CASSPTQGYEQYF. In DNA form, the CDR3 reads TGTGCCAGCTCACCTACCCAGGGCTACGAGCAGTACTTC.

J is TRBJ1-1 and V is TRBV7-9; D possibly corresponds to TRBD1 (5 bases). CDR1 is SEHNR, CDR2 FQNEAQ, per germline (reference sequence). V was cut by 4 bases and J by 1 base, with 19 bases left in between. CDR3 length equals 17 residues. This CDR3 reads CASSSPRDRLRNTEAFF. The CDR3 coding sequence is TGTGCCAGCAGCTCCCCCCGGGACCGTCTAAGGAACACTGAAGCTTTCTTT.

V usage is TRBV24-1 and J usage is TRBJ2-1; D may match TRBD1 or TRBD2 (5 bases each). CDR1 and CDR2 (germline): KGHDR, SFDVKD. The germline V and J ends were trimmed by 6 bases and 3 bases, with 14 bases remaining between them. The CDR3 has 15 amino acids. CDR3 bases: TGTGCCACCAGTCCCTCAAGGGGAGACTACAATGAGCAGTTCTTC. It translates to CATSPSRGDYNEQFF.

The rearrangement joins TRBV5-5 to TRBJ2-7; 8 bases are a match to TRBD1. CDR3 length: 15 amino acids. Germline V gives CDR1 SGHKS, CDR2 YYEKEE (reference sequence). Unmatched junction bases numbered 6, after V lost 2 bases and J lost 2 bases. CDR3 amino acids: CASSLGDRRAYEQYF. In DNA form, the CDR3 reads TGTGCCAGCAGCTTAGGGGACAGGAGGGCCTACGAGCAGTACTTC.

The rearrangement joins TRBV5-6 to TRBJ1-5; D possibly corresponds to TRBD1 (5 bases). The CDR3 runs 14 residues. Trimming stripped 0 bases from V and 7 bases from J, with 11 bases between. Germline V gene sequence: CDR1 SGHDT, CDR2 YYEEEE. Here the CDR3 DNA reads TGTGCCAGCAGCTTGGTAGGGGTGGGACAGCCCCAGCATTTT. Its translation is CASSLVGVGQPQHF.

This chain links TRBV6-1 with TRBJ1-5; D is perhaps TRBD1 (6 bases). Between the trimmed V and J ends, which lost 3 bases and 0 bases, there was a span of 9 bases. CDR3 length equals 15 residues. CDR1 and CDR2 from the germline V gene are MNHNS and SASEGT. Here the CDR3 DNA reads TGTGCCAGCAGTGATAGGGGGGTTAGCAATCAGCCCCAGCATTTT. This gives the protein CASSDRGVSNQPQHF.